The TCR beta chain described here comes from a study of blood T cell repertoires in COVID-19. For the study at large: From the United States, Italy and Spain came samples of acute and convalescent COVID-19. T cells, B-cell-depleted T cells, or PBMCs supplied cDNA or gDNA.

Authors' data handling: Amplifying reference gene primers gave estimates of nucleated cell counts. Some clones are missing from TCRdb's copy, which holds only in-frame ones; the method was immunoSEQ multiplex PCR. The V and J calls and clone size come from that table; D and trimming were worked out from the DNA. The data show approximately 160,000 clones, around 80% seen once. The CDR3 is 14 residues long. With V trimmed by 0 bases and J by 6 bases, 4 bases remained unmatched. Germline CDR1 and CDR2: LGHDT and YNNKEL (reference sequence). The sequencing input was peripheral blood. The TCR comes from a woman older than 75 with acute or convalescent COVID-19. The V and J genes are TRBV3-1 (or the pseudogene TRBV3-2) and TRBJ2-7; 8 bases are shared with TRBD2. The CDR3 DNA sequence: TGTGCCAGCAGCCAAGACGGGAGGGTTAGCGAGCAGTACTTC. It encodes CASSQDGRVSEQYF.